The 27 T cell receptor beta chains in this list originate from one sample, sequenced in a study of glioma-infiltrating T cells after dendritic cell vaccination. This sample's time point: after dendritic cell vaccination, including at tumor progression/relapse. Some clones are missing from TCRdb's copy, which holds only in-frame ones; the method was immunoSEQ multiplex PCR. Of approximately 90,000 clones listed, 81% are singletons. The specimen was blood, collected after dendritic cell vaccination. These TCRs come from a human donor with glioblastoma.

The chain recombines TRBV5-1 with TRBJ1-4; no firm D call. Germline-derived CDR1 and CDR2 are SGHRS and YFSETQ. Trimming took off 4 bases at V and 0 bases at J, with 13 bases between the two ends. The CDR3 covers 16 residues. The CDR3 region is CASSPGLTATNEKLFF. The CDR3, as DNA: TGCGCCAGCAGCCCAGGACTGACTGCAACTAATGAAAAACTGTTTTTT.

This sequence joins TRBV6-5 and TRBJ1-2; D remains unclear. This CDR3 contains 13 residues. V lost 6 bases to trimming and J lost 5 bases, with 13 bases between them. Germline-derived CDR1 and CDR2 are MNHEY and SVGAGI. The CDR3 DNA follows: TGTGCCAGCAGCCCGGGTCCGAAGTATGGCTACACCTTC. Translated, it gives CASSPGPKYGYTF.

The chain recombines TRBV18 with TRBJ2-4; TRBD1 might be the D (6 bases). The V gene lost 2 bases and the J gene lost 0 bases, with 14 bases spanning the gap. This CDR3 has 17 residues. The germline V gene has CDR1 KGHSH and CDR2 LQKENI. The CDR3 loop reads CASSPMGADLAKNIQYF. CDR3 nucleotide sequence: TGTGCCAGCTCACCAATGGGGGCAGACCTAGCCAAAAACATTCAGTACTTC.

V usage is TRBV2 and J usage is TRBJ1-5; D uncertain. The CDR3 loop spans 14 amino acids. V was cut by 3 bases and J by 2 bases, with 8 bases left in between. CDR1 and CDR2 (germline): SNHLY, FYNNEI. Here the CDR3 DNA reads TGTGCCAGCAGTGACTGGCAGGGCAATCAGCCCCAGCATTTT. This sequence encodes CASSDWQGNQPQHF.

Points on this clone: Additional DNA sequences in this sample encode the identical CDR3. The V and J genes are TRBV7-2 and TRBJ1-5; tentative D call: TRBD1 (6 bases). The germline V and J ends were trimmed by 1 base and 4 bases, with 11 bases remaining between them. Germline V gene data show CDR1 as SGHTA and CDR2 as FQGNSA. CDR3 length equals 15 residues. The CDR3 bases are TGTGCCAGCAGCTTAGACGGACAGCCTAATCAGCCCCAGCATTTT. Protein: CASSLDGQPNQPQHF.

The chain has TRBV5-1 and TRBJ1-1; TRBD1 matches at 8 bases. Germline values: CDR1 SGHRS, CDR2 YFSETQ. This CDR3 comprises 13 residues. Unmatched junction bases numbered 4, after V lost 5 bases and J lost 4 bases. In nucleotides, the CDR3 is TGCGCCAGCAGAGGACAGGGAGGCACTGAAGCTTTCTTT. Protein sequence: CASRGQGGTEAFF.

The rearrangement uses TRBV6-5 and TRBJ1-6; 7 bases are a match to TRBD1. Germline V gene lookup returns CDR1 MNHEY and CDR2 SVGAGI. CDR3 size: 15 residues. After removal of 5 bases from V and 2 bases from J, the junction contained 3 bases not matched to a gene. The CDR3 bases are TGTGCCAGCAGTACCGGACAGGCCTATAATTCACCCCTCCACTTT. It specifies CASSTGQAYNSPLHF.

This chain joins TRBV10-3 and TRBJ2-3; D is unresolved. The V end lost 3 bases, the J end lost 5 bases, and 21 bases lay between the germline ends. The germline gives CDR1 ENHRY, CDR2 SYGVKD. This CDR3 region has 17 residues. The CDR3 loop reads CAISDLRTATPRDTQYF. CDR3 DNA: TGTGCCATCAGTGATCTGAGAACCGCCACCCCTCGAGATACGCAGTATTTT.

The V and J genes are TRBV18 and TRBJ1-3, with no clear D. Germline assignment: CDR1 KGHSH and CDR2 LQKENI. The CDR3 has 14 residues. The germline V and J ends were trimmed by 3 bases and 10 bases, with 16 bases remaining between them. In DNA, the CDR3 is TGTGCCAGCTCACCTTACGGGTTGCGATGGACCATATATTTT. It is translated as CASSPYGLRWTIYF.

The V gene is TRBV30, the J gene TRBJ2-1; tentatively, D is TRBD2 (5 bases). The CDR3 contains 11 residues. Germline V gene lookup returns CDR1 GTSNPN and CDR2 SVGIG (reference sequence). V was shortened by 0 bases and J by 9 bases, with 6 bases between the two germline ends. The CDR3 spells CAWSVRGEQFF. The CDR3 DNA sequence: TGTGCCTGGAGTGTACGGGGTGAGCAGTTCTTC.

The V and J genes are TRBV5-5 and TRBJ2-5; weak D call: TRBD1 (5 bases). Trimming took 2 bases from V and 1 from J, leaving 9 bases between them. The CDR3 covers 14 residues. Germline V gene sequence: CDR1 SGHKS, CDR2 YYEKEE (reference sequence). CDR3 nucleotide sequence: TGTGCCAGCAGCTTTATGGACATCCAAGAGACCCAGTACTTC. The encoded protein is CASSFMDIQETQYF.

This rearrangement joins TRBV6-6 to TRBJ1-5, with unresolved D. Germline V CDR1 and CDR2: MNHNY, SVGAGI (reference sequence). The ends were cut back, 2 bases at V and 5 bases at J, with 13 bases in the middle. The CDR3 consists of 15 residues. This CDR3 reads CASSYDGSAHQPQHF. CDR3 DNA: TGTGCCAGCAGTTACGATGGAAGCGCTCATCAGCCCCAGCATTTT.

This clone turned up a few times. V usage is TRBV5-6 and J usage is TRBJ1-3, with a tentative D call TRBD1 (6 bases). CDR1 and CDR2 (germline): SGHDT, YYEEEE. This CDR3 has 17 residues. The ends were cut back, 0 bases at V and 0 bases at J, with 13 bases in the middle. CDR3 residues: CASSLVAGASSGNTIYF. The CDR3 DNA is TGTGCCAGCAGCTTGGTGGCAGGGGCTAGCTCTGGAAACACCATATATTTT.

This clone has just a few counts. The chain couples TRBV5-1 to TRBJ1-5; no definite D call. There are 15 residues in the CDR3. Germline assignment: CDR1 SGHRS and CDR2 YFSETQ. Deletions cut 2 bases from V and 5 bases from J, with 14 bases between. CDR3 DNA: TGCGCCAGCAGCTTTGGAGGTCTTGACGATCAGCCCCAGCATTTT. It is translated as CASSFGGLDDQPQHF.

This clone was seen ten or more times. The V and J genes are TRBV27 and TRBJ1-2, with unresolved D. Germline V gives CDR1 MNHEY, CDR2 SMNVEV (reference sequence). With 0 bases removed from V and 3 bases from J, the gap between germline ends came to 8 bases. The CDR3 has 14 residues. Written as DNA, the CDR3 is TGTGCCAGCAGTTTATCTGGCGGCCACTATGGCTACACCTTC. Protein product: CASSLSGGHYGYTF.

The chain couples TRBV5-1 to TRBJ2-5, with 7 nucleotides matching TRBD1. The CDR3 totals 14 residues. Trimming removed 3 bases from V and 5 bases from J; junction bases left unmatched: 7. Germline assignment: CDR1 SGHRS and CDR2 YFSETQ. The CDR3: CASSSLTGEETQYF. As DNA, the CDR3 is TGCGCCAGCAGCTCCCTAACAGGGGAGGAGACCCAGTACTTC.

The rearrangement uses TRBV19 and TRBJ2-3; TRBD2 matches at 7 bases. CDR1 is LNHDA and CDR2 is SQIVND in the germline V gene (reference sequence). The CDR3 consists of 14 residues. J was trimmed by 4 bases and V by 5 bases; bases with no gene match: 6. The CDR3 region has the DNA TGTGCCAGTAGTCTCGGGAGGTGGGCAGATACGCAGTATTTT. It encodes CASSLGRWADTQYF.

J is TRBJ2-4 and V is TRBV19; TRBD1 agrees at 9 bases. J was trimmed by 4 bases and V by 6 bases; bases with no gene match: 10. The CDR3 loop spans 16 amino acids. The germline CDR1 and CDR2 sequences are LNHDA and SQIVND (reference sequence). The CDR3 here is CASRPAPGTGKNIQYF. The CDR3 DNA follows: TGTGCCAGTAGACCCGCCCCAGGGACAGGGAAAAACATTCAGTACTTC.

This sequence joins TRBV5-1 and TRBJ2-1; 8 nucleotides agree with TRBD1. V gave up 4 bases and J gave up 5 bases; unmatched junction bases: 5. The germline CDR1 and CDR2 sequences are SGHRS and YFSETQ. The CDR3 has 14 residues. CDR3 coding DNA: TGCGCCAGCAGCGACGACAGGGGCAACAATGAGCAGTTCTTC. Translated, it gives CASSDDRGNNEQFF.

The gene calls are TRBV7-9 and TRBJ1-2; D possibly corresponds to TRBD1 (6 bases). The CDR3 runs 14 residues. V was cut by 2 bases and J by 2 bases, with 9 bases left in between. Germline V gives CDR1 SEHNR, CDR2 FQNEAQ (reference sequence). This chain's CDR3 is CASSLSTGNYGYTF. The CDR3 nucleotides read TGTGCCAGCAGCTTATCTACAGGGAACTATGGCTACACCTTC.

This clone has just one count. The chain uses TRBV4-1 and TRBJ2-3, with 8 bases identical to TRBD2. This CDR3 has 16 amino acids. V was clipped by 4 bases and J by 0 bases; unmatched bases: 6. Germline CDR1 MGHRA, CDR2 YSYEKL. The CDR3 here is CASSRSSGPSTDTQYF. In nucleotides, the CDR3 is TGCGCCAGCAGCCGGTCTAGCGGGCCTAGCACAGATACGCAGTATTTT.

The chain links TRBV2 to TRBJ1-6; TRBD1 agrees at 9 bases. The CDR3 runs to 13 residues. Germline CDR1 and CDR2: SNHLY and FYNNEI. J lost 7 bases, V lost 7 bases, and 2 bases had no gene match. In nucleotides, the CDR3 is TGTGCCAGCACGGGACAGGGCAATTCACCCCTCCACTTT. It specifies CASTGQGNSPLHF. Full variable domain (remainder filled in from reference TRBV2 and TRBJ1-6): EPEVTQTPSHQVTQMGQEVILRCVPISNHLYFYWYRQILGQKVEFLVSFYNNEISEKSEIFDDQFSVERPDGSNFTLKIRSTKLEDSAMYFCASTGQGNSPLHFGNGTRLTVT.

A single count supports this clone. The rearrangement uses TRBV30 and TRBJ2-7; weak D call: TRBD2 (6 bases). Germline CDR1 reads GTSNPN; CDR2 reads SVGIG (reference sequence). The CDR3 is 12 amino acids. The ends were cut back, 5 bases at V and 2 bases at J, with 10 bases in the middle. This CDR3 is CAWGGSTYEQYV. As DNA, the CDR3 is TGTGCCTGGGGGGGGTCGACCTACGAGCAGTACGTC.

The chain uses TRBV9 and TRBJ2-7; 7 bases align to TRBD2. V trimming: 0 bases; J trimming: 10 bases; junction bases outside the gene matches: 1. Germline V gives CDR1 SGDLS, CDR2 YYNGEE. This CDR3 region has 11 residues. CDR3 DNA: TGTGCCAGCAGCGTAGCGGGGGGTCAGTACTTC. It codes for CASSVAGGQYF.

The chain is built from TRBV5-1 and TRBJ2-3; 10 bases line up with TRBD1. The germline CDR1 and CDR2 sequences are SGHRS and YFSETQ. V lost 3 bases, J lost 4 bases, and 11 bases stayed unmatched. CDR3 length equals 17 residues. CDR3 in amino acids: CASSSGSGTGEADTQYF. The CDR3 nucleotides read TGCGCCAGCAGCTCTGGGTCAGGGACAGGGGAGGCAGATACGCAGTATTTT.

The rearrangement uses TRBV2 and TRBJ2-5, with 8 positions matching TRBD1. The CDR3 covers 18 residues. V lost 8 bases and J lost 5; bases outside the gene matches: 22. Germline V gene sequence: CDR1 SNHLY, CDR2 FYNNEI. CDR3 coding DNA: TGTGCCAGCTCCCAAAATCCAATCGCTCAGGGGGCCGGGGAGACCCAGTACTTC. Its translation: CASSQNPIAQGAGETQYF.

The V call is TRBV2, the J call TRBJ2-7; D is perhaps TRBD1 (6 bases). The germline V gene encodes CDR1 SNHLY and CDR2 FYNNEI. V was clipped by 8 bases and J by 0 bases, with 8 bases between them. The CDR3 runs 12 residues. The CDR3 reads CASYRVSYEQYF. CDR3 in DNA: TGTGCCAGCTACAGGGTCTCCTACGAGCAGTACTTC. The full variable domain, completed using reference TRBV2 and TRBJ2-7, is EPEVTQTPSHQVTQMGQEVILRCVPISNHLYFYWYRQILGQKVEFLVSFYNNEISEKSEIFDDQFSVERPDGSNFTLKIRSTKLEDSAMYFCASYRVSYEQYFGPGTRLTVT.